Listed here are 20 T cell receptor beta chains from one sample, sequenced in a study of beta chain features in type 1 diabetes. Expressed TCRB transcripts were sequenced because the entire RNA isolate underwent reverse transcription. Clones were read by immunoSEQ multiplex PCR, and TCRdb kept only the in-frame ones, dropping some. The data show under 800,000 clones, around 15% seen once. The sequencing input was naive CD4+ T cells from blood. The source of these receptors is a man aged 18 to 35 in good health.

This sequence joins TRBV29-1 and TRBJ2-3; unclear D gene. Germline V gives CDR1 SQVTM, CDR2 ANQGSEA. The CDR3 has 10 residues. V lost 7 bases, J lost 6 bases, and 8 bases lay in between. The CDR3 DNA reads as TGCAGCGCCACGGAGGATACGCAGTATTTT. It encodes CSATEDTQYF.

This clone appeared once. The rearrangement uses TRBV5-4 and TRBJ2-7, with D hard to call. The CDR3 loop spans 13 amino acids. Germline CDR1 is SGHNT and CDR2 is YYREEE (reference sequence). The V end lost 2 bases, the J end lost 0 bases, and 6 bases lay between the germline ends. In DNA form, the CDR3 reads TGTGCCAGCAGCTTCCCGAGCTCCTACGAGCAGTACTTC. Protein sequence: CASSFPSSYEQYF.

The rearrangement uses TRBV15 and TRBJ2-7, with 8 bases aligning to TRBD1. CDR1 and CDR2 (germline): LNHNV, YYDKDF (reference sequence). The CDR3 is 16 residues long. V shed 0 bases, J shed 2 bases, and the junction held 6 bases outside the gene matches. The CDR3 nucleotides read TGTGCCACCAGCAGAGATTCAATACAGGGGGCCTACGAGCAGTACTTC. Translation: CATSRDSIQGAYEQYF.

V gene TRBV4-3 combines with J gene TRBJ1-2; no reliable D call. CDR1 is LGHNA, CDR2 YSLEER, per germline. CDR3 size: 17 residues. Trimming pared 2 bases from V and 1 base from J, leaving 17 bases between. The CDR3: CASSQSRPRHFNYGYTF. Written as DNA, the CDR3 is TGCGCCAGCAGCCAATCCCGGCCCCGACATTTTAACTATGGCTACACCTTC.

The chain links TRBV7-2 to TRBJ2-7, with D perhaps TRBD2 (6 bases). V was clipped by 8 bases and J by 0 bases, with 14 bases between them. Per germline, CDR1 SGHTA and CDR2 FQGNSA. This CDR3 is built from 14 residues. The CDR3 coding sequence is TGTGCCAGCGGAGCGGGTGCCCACTCCTACGAGCAGTACTTC. This translates into CASGAGAHSYEQYF.

The rearrangement joins TRBV6-5 to TRBJ2-3, with D perhaps matching TRBD2 (6 bases). This CDR3 has 15 residues. Trimming took off 4 bases at V and 6 bases at J, with 17 bases between the two ends. CDR1 is MNHEY, CDR2 SVGAGI, per germline. The CDR3 is CASSSTGLRGDTQYF. The CDR3, as DNA: TGTGCCAGCAGTTCGACGGGACTCCGGGGGGATACGCAGTATTTT.

This sequence joins TRBV18 and TRBJ2-3; 10 bases are shared with TRBD2. The V gene's germline CDR1 is KGHSH and CDR2 LQKENI. The CDR3 runs to 14 residues. With 2 bases clipped from V and 8 bases from J, the junction kept 4 bases outside the gene matches. Here the CDR3 DNA reads TGTGCCAGCTCACCAGGTGGGACTAGCGTTACGCAGTATTTT. Translating it yields CASSPGGTSVTQYF.

This clone was observed a few times. V is TRBV7-9 and J is TRBJ2-5, with TRBD1 identical over 8 bases. V was pared by 1 base and J by 3 bases, with 4 bases of the junction left unmatched. Germline CDR1 reads SEHNR; CDR2 reads FQNEAQ (reference sequence). This CDR3 has 15 amino acids. CDR3 amino acids: CASSLEGQVKETQYF. CDR3 coding DNA: TGTGCCAGCAGCTTAGAGGGACAGGTCAAAGAGACCCAGTACTTC.

The rearrangement uses TRBV2 and TRBJ1-2; the D is unclear. Trimming removed 6 bases from V and 5 bases from J, with 13 bases in between. This CDR3 has 13 residues. Looked up from germline, CDR1 is SNHLY and CDR2 is FYNNEI. CDR3 amino acids: CASRVTDGYGYTF. CDR3 in DNA: TGTGCCAGCAGGGTGACTGACGGGTATGGCTACACCTTC.

This clone was seen a few times. This sequence joins TRBV7-3 and TRBJ1-1; maybe TRBD1 (5 bases). V was trimmed by 4 bases and J by 0 bases, leaving 21 bases between them. Germline V gene data show CDR1 as SGHTA and CDR2 as FQGTGA. The CDR3 covers 18 residues. In DNA form, the CDR3 reads TGTGCCAGCAGCTGGGCCCCTTTGGGAGGGGTCATGAACACTGAAGCTTTCTTT. Translated, it gives CASSWAPLGGVMNTEAFF.

The chain recombines TRBV7-9 with TRBJ2-7, with TRBD2 identical over 15 bases. Trimming removed 5 bases from V and 0 bases from J; junction bases left unmatched: 5. CDR1 is SEHNR, CDR2 FQNEAQ, per germline (reference sequence). The CDR3 loop spans 17 amino acids. This CDR3 reads CASSPGLAGGSSYEQYF. The CDR3 bases are TGTGCCAGCAGCCCCGGACTAGCGGGAGGGAGCTCCTACGAGCAGTACTTC.

This clone was observed a handful of times. V usage is TRBV7-2 and J usage is TRBJ2-4; tentative D call: TRBD2 (5 bases). The CDR3 contains 16 residues. Trimming left V 4 bases short and J 2 bases short, with 15 bases between. CDR1 is SGHTA, CDR2 FQGNSA, per germline. In DNA, the CDR3 is TGTGCCAGCAGCTCTCAGCCGGAGGACCCCAAAAACATTCAGTACTTC. Translating it yields CASSSQPEDPKNIQYF.

This clone was detected only a few times. The V and J genes are TRBV5-4 and TRBJ2-2; 8 bases agree with TRBD1. The germline CDR1 and CDR2 sequences are SGHNT and YYREEE (reference sequence). The CDR3 totals 15 residues. The V gene end was trimmed by 3 bases and the J gene end by 6 bases; junction bases not matched to a gene: 7. The CDR3, as DNA: TGTGCCAGCAGCTCGGGACAGGCATCAGCCGGGGAGCTGTTTTTT. As protein: CASSSGQASAGELFF.

This chain joins TRBV5-4 and TRBJ2-7, with D perhaps given as TRBD1 or TRBD2 (6 bases each). Germline lookup yields CDR1 SGHNT and CDR2 YYREEE (reference sequence). The CDR3 totals 13 residues. V lost 1 base and J lost 5, with 10 bases in between. The CDR3 loop is CASSLLGGHEQYF. Here the CDR3 DNA reads TGTGCCAGCAGCTTGCTCGGGGGCCACGAGCAGTACTTC.

This chain links TRBV11-2 with TRBJ1-3; no clear D gene. Germline V gene lookup returns CDR1 SGHAT and CDR2 FQNNGV. The CDR3 is 14 amino acids. The V end lost 2 bases, the J end lost 4 bases, and 9 bases lay between the germline ends. The CDR3 loop reads CASSLRRLGNTIYF. CDR3 bases: TGTGCCAGCAGCTTACGAAGGTTGGGAAACACCATATATTTT. The whole variable domain, remainder taken from reference TRBV11-2 and TRBJ1-3, is EAGVAQSPRYKIIEKRQSVAFWCNPISGHATLYWYQQILGQGPKLLIQFQNNGVVDDSQLPKDRFSAERLKGVDSTLKIQPAKLEDSAVYLCASSLRRLGNTIYFGEGSWLTVV.

This clone appeared a few times. The V and J genes are TRBV7-6 and TRBJ2-1, with 10 nucleotides matching TRBD2. CDR3 length equals 15 residues. CDR1 is SGHVS and CDR2 is FNYEAQ in the germline V gene. V lost 1 base to trimming and J lost 9 bases; unmatched junction nucleotides: 6. The DNA for the CDR3 is TGTGCCAGCAGCTTAGTGGCTAGCGGGAGAGGTGAGCAGTTCTTC. It yields the protein CASSLVASGRGEQFF.

The chain has TRBV28 and TRBJ1-2; 9 nucleotides agree with TRBD1. Trimming cost V 7 bases and J 4 bases; bases outside gene matches: 10. Germline V gives CDR1 MDHEN, CDR2 SYDVKM. This CDR3 has 15 amino acids. In nucleotides, the CDR3 is TGTGCCAGCATCCCTCGGGACAGGGTTGGCTATGGCTACACCTTC. It specifies CASIPRDRVGYGYTF.

There are a few counts of this clone. This chain uses TRBV4-3 with TRBJ2-1, with D unclear. Trimming removed 1 base at V and 3 bases at J, with 10 bases between. The germline CDR1 and CDR2 sequences are LGHNA and YSLEER. CDR3 length: 15 amino acids. The CDR3 DNA sequence: TGCGCCAGCAGCCAAGGCAAAGGTAACTACAATGAGCAGTTCTTC. As protein: CASSQGKGNYNEQFF.

The rearrangement joins TRBV19 to TRBJ1-5; perhaps TRBD1 as D (5 bases). The V end was cut by 4 bases, the J end by 1 base, with 11 bases between. CDR3 length: 15 residues. Germline loops: CDR1 LNHDA, CDR2 SQIVND (reference sequence). The CDR3 DNA is TGTGCCAGTAGTACGACTGGGGGGAGCAATCAGCCCCAGCATTTT. Translated: CASSTTGGSNQPQHF.

CDR3 region: CASSEYTGELFF. CDR3 coding DNA: TGTGCCAGCAGCGAGTATACCGGGGAGCTGTTTTTT. The V and J genes are TRBV9 and TRBJ2-2, with D hard to call. Germline-derived CDR1 and CDR2 are SGDLS and YYNGEE. V was cut by 3 bases and J by 5 bases, with 5 bases left in between. This CDR3 has 12 residues.